The present T cell receptor beta chain was sequenced within a study of Graves' ophthalmopathy and Graves' hyperthyroidism. Scientists amplified the TCR beta CDR3 regions from RNA transcripts. HTBI primers served in a first-round RT-PCR, which a second-round multiplex PCR followed. MiXCR, run by TCRdb on the multiplex PCR reads, gives a single entry per CDR3 protein. Among 210,000 or so distinct CDR3 sequences, under 30% were seen once, and the ten largest hold 9.1%. The CDR3 spans 15 residues. The germline V gene has CDR1 LNHDA and CDR2 SQIVND (reference sequence). Trimming removed 1 base at V and 3 bases at J, with 10 bases between. This clonotype was observed at least ten times.

This chain uses TRBV19 with TRBJ1-5; D is undetermined. Input material: peripheral blood. This TCR came from a man aged 50 to 60 with Graves' ophthalmopathy. In nucleotides, the CDR3 is TGTGCCAGTAGTATAGTACACCTAGACAATCAGCCCCAGCATTTT. This codes for CASSIVHLDNQPQHF.